Each of the 25 T cell receptor beta chains below was sequenced from the same sample in a study of identical twins. TCRdb analysed the 5' RACE reads with MiXCR anew, one entry per CDR3 protein. The table records a few hundred thousand distinct CDR3 sequences, 15% to 20% of them present only once. Sequencing was performed on naive T cells sorted from blood. Receptors originate from a man over 45 in good health.

The chain couples TRBV29-1 to TRBJ2-3; no reliable D call. V was clipped by 7 bases and J by 2 bases, with 13 bases between them. This CDR3 has 13 residues. Per the germline V gene, CDR1 is SQVTM and CDR2 is ANQGSEA. The CDR3 loop is CSASGGDTDTQYF. The CDR3 nucleotides are TGCAGCGCCTCGGGTGGTGACACAGATACGCAGTATTTT.

This clonotype was recorded at least ten times. The rearrangement links TRBV6-2 or TRBV6-3 to TRBJ2-7; D uncertain. This CDR3 is built from 15 residues. The V end lost 5 bases, the J end lost 0 bases, and 14 bases lay between the germline ends. The germline V gene encodes CDR1 MNHEY and CDR2 SVGEGT. CDR3: CASSASLGFSYEQYF. CDR3 sequence (DNA): TGTGCCAGCAGTGCTTCCCTGGGGTTCTCCTACGAGCAGTACTTC.

A few counts support this clonotype. The chain has TRBV10-3 and TRBJ2-1; a weak D match, TRBD1 (5 bases). The CDR3 totals 16 residues. V lost 3 bases and J 1 base, leaving 13 bases between the germline ends. CDR1 is ENHRY and CDR2 is SYGVKD in the germline V gene. The CDR3 here is CAISEYGQGSYNEQFF. DNA of the CDR3: TGTGCCATCAGTGAATATGGGCAGGGTTCCTACAATGAGCAGTTCTTC.

V usage is TRBV30 and J usage is TRBJ1-3; no firm D call. The V end lost 5 bases, the J end lost 0 bases, and 5 bases lay between the germline ends. Germline loops: CDR1 GTSNPN, CDR2 SVGIG (reference sequence). CDR3 length: 12 residues. The CDR3 DNA follows: TGTGCCTGGCGAAGCTCTGGAAACACCATATATTTT. Translated: CAWRSSGNTIYF.

This clonotype was detected many times. The V call is TRBV25-1, the J call TRBJ2-1, with no clear D. Germline-derived CDR1 and CDR2 are MGHDK and SYGVNS. Trimming left V 9 bases short and J 5 bases short, with 11 bases between. This CDR3 comprises 12 residues. CDR3 DNA: TGTGCCAGGGGGAACGGGCACAATGAGCAGTTCTTC. Translated: CARGNGHNEQFF.

The chain is built from TRBV18 and TRBJ1-1; no definite D call. V was pared by 6 bases and J by 1 base, with 21 bases between. CDR1 is KGHSH and CDR2 is LQKENI in the germline V gene. CDR3 length: 17 residues. CDR3 sequence: CASSPLPGILANTEAFF. The CDR3 DNA reads TGTGCCAGCTCGCCGCTCCCGGGAATCTTAGCGAACACTGAAGCTTTCTTT.

The chain employs TRBV20-1 and TRBJ2-7, with TRBD2 matching 12 bases. CDR3 length equals 15 residues. Germline CDR1 DFQATT, CDR2 SNEGSKA (reference sequence). V was clipped by 0 bases and J by 2 bases; unmatched bases: 2. The CDR3 nucleotides read TGCAGTGCTAGAGAACTAGCGGGAGGAGCCTACGAGCAGTACTTC. It translates to CSARELAGGAYEQYF.

V is TRBV7-9 and J is TRBJ1-1; 10 nucleotides align to TRBD1. The CDR3 totals 14 residues. Germline CDR1 SEHNR, CDR2 FQNEAQ (reference sequence). With 4 bases clipped from V and 3 bases from J, the junction kept 2 bases outside the gene matches. In DNA form, the CDR3 reads TGTGCCAGCAGCTACGGACAGGGGGACACTGAAGCTTTCTTT. As protein: CASSYGQGDTEAFF.

The chain combines TRBV7-2 with TRBJ1-1, with 8 bases aligning to TRBD1. Germline V CDR1 and CDR2: SGHTA, FQGNSA. Losses at the gene ends were 1 base for V and 10 bases for J; bases not matched to a gene: 5. This CDR3 is built from 13 residues. The CDR3 DNA is TGTGCCAGCAGCTTAGAAGGCAGGGGGCCAGCTTTCTTT. It yields the protein CASSLEGRGPAFF.

This clonotype was picked up many times. This sequence joins TRBV6-5 and TRBJ2-3; 9 bases fit TRBD1. The germline gives CDR1 MNHEY, CDR2 SVGAGI. CDR3 length equals 16 residues. Trimming at V came to 4 bases and at J to 1 base, leaving 6 bases not matched to a gene. The CDR3 DNA is TGTGCCAGCAGTTCCCGCCGGGACAGGGGCACAGATACGCAGTATTTT. Translation gives CASSSRRDRGTDTQYF.

This rearrangement joins TRBV4-2 to TRBJ1-6; D unclear. The CDR3 loop spans 15 amino acids. Trimming left V 0 bases short and J 9 bases short, with 12 bases between. Germline V gives CDR1 LGHNA, CDR2 YNFKEQ. The CDR3 protein is CASSQDRGYLSPLHF. The CDR3 DNA follows: TGTGCCAGCAGCCAAGATAGAGGATATCTTTCACCCCTCCACTTT.

The table lists this clonotype with many counts. The rearrangement joins TRBV4-3 to TRBJ2-3; 7 positions match TRBD1. After removal of 1 base from V and 0 bases from J, the junction contained 4 bases not matched to a gene. The length of the CDR3 is 16 residues. Germline loops: CDR1 LGHNA, CDR2 YSLEER. The CDR3 is CASSQGTGPSTDTQYF. For the CDR3, the DNA is TGCGCCAGCAGCCAAGGGACAGGTCCTAGCACAGATACGCAGTATTTT.

The chain uses TRBV7-8 and TRBJ2-3, with 11 bases fitting TRBD2. V lost 0 bases, J lost 1 base, and 6 bases stayed unmatched. Germline V gene sequence: CDR1 SGHVS, CDR2 FQNEAQ. This CDR3 has 18 residues. Written as DNA, the CDR3 is TGTGCCAGCAGCTTAGCGCGACTAGCGGGATTGCGCACAGATACGCAGTATTTT. Translating gives CASSLARLAGLRTDTQYF. Full variable domain (outside the CDR3, taken from reference TRBV7-8 and TRBJ2-3): GAGVSQSPRYKVAKRGQDVALRCDPISGHVSLFWYQQALGQGPEFLTYFQNEAQLDKSGLPSDRFFAERPEGSVSTLKIQRTQQEDSAVYLCASSLARLAGLRTDTQYFGPGTRLTVL.

The rearrangement joins TRBV7-3 to TRBJ2-1, with 10 bases matching TRBD2. The length of the CDR3 is 16 residues. From germline, CDR1 is SGHTA and CDR2 FQGTGA. V trimming: 5 bases; J trimming: 4 bases; junction bases outside the gene matches: 8. CDR3 loop: CASSKTSGAVYNEQFF. In DNA, the CDR3 is TGTGCCAGCAGCAAAACTAGCGGGGCGGTATACAATGAGCAGTTCTTC.

V and J are TRBV20-1 and TRBJ1-1; unclear D gene. The germline gives CDR1 DFQATT, CDR2 SNEGSKA (reference sequence). V lost 4 bases and J 1 base, leaving 13 bases between the germline ends. CDR3 length: 14 amino acids. CDR3 in DNA: TGCAGTGCTACCCACCCGACAAGGAACACTGAAGCTTTCTTT. Amino acids: CSATHPTRNTEAFF.

V usage is TRBV5-1 and J usage is TRBJ2-1, with 13 bases that match TRBD2. The germline CDR1 and CDR2 sequences are SGHRS and YFSETQ. The trim removed 3 bases at V and 3 bases at J, leaving 3 bases unmatched. The CDR3 length is 16 residues. DNA for the CDR3: TGCGCCAGCAGCTCCTGGACTAGCGGGAGCTACAATGAGCAGTTCTTC. Amino acid sequence: CASSSWTSGSYNEQFF.

This clonotype was recorded at least ten times. CDR3 sequence reads: CSASPGTGYNSPLHF. As DNA, the CDR3 is TGCAGTGCTAGCCCAGGGACAGGATACAATTCACCCCTCCACTTT. The genes are TRBV20-1 and TRBJ1-6; 8 bases align to TRBD1. CDR1 is DFQATT, CDR2 SNEGSKA, per germline (reference sequence). Trimming took 3 bases from V and 7 from J; bases not matched to a gene: 8. The CDR3 runs to 15 residues.

This CDR3 reads CATSTPGWSYNEQFF. DNA of the CDR3: TGTGCCACCAGCACTCCAGGGTGGTCCTACAATGAGCAGTTCTTC. The chain couples TRBV15 to TRBJ2-1, with D possibly being TRBD1 (5 bases). This CDR3 contains 15 residues. With 4 bases removed from V and 1 base from J, the gap between germline ends came to 11 bases. Germline assignment: CDR1 LNHNV and CDR2 YYDKDF (reference sequence).

The chain couples TRBV4-2 to TRBJ2-7, with TRBD2 matching 7 bases. V was pared by 3 bases and J by 0 bases, with 8 bases of the junction left unmatched. Looked up from germline, CDR1 is LGHNA and CDR2 is YNFKEQ. This CDR3 spans 16 amino acids. CDR3 nucleotides: TGTGCCAGCAGCCAGGCTAGCGGCGACCCCTCCTACGAGCAGTACTTC. Translated: CASSQASGDPSYEQYF.

This clonotype was counted at least ten times. Its ends do not fully match the called genes, so a read error is possible. The chain couples TRBV11-2 to TRBJ2-7, with TRBD2 identical over 8 bases. In germline, CDR1 is SGHAT, CDR2 FQNNGV. The CDR3 runs to 20 residues. The DNA for the CDR3 is TGTGCCAGCACCTTAGGGATAGCGGGACCCCTTCCTAGGAGCTCCTACGAGCAGTACTTC. Protein product: CASTLGIAGPLPRSSYEQYF. Full variable domain (missing parts from reference TRBV11-2 and TRBJ2-7): EAGVAQSPRYKIIEKRQSVAFWCNPISGHATLYWYQQILGQGPKLLIQFQNNGVVDDSQLPKDRFSAERLKGVDSTLKIQPAKLEDSAVYLCASTLGIAGPLPRSSYEQYFGPGTRLTVT.

This clonotype was detected ten times or more. The chain employs TRBV12-3 or TRBV12-4 and TRBJ1-1; 7 bases align to TRBD1. V shed 6 bases and J 4 bases; nucleotides not matched to a gene: 11. The CDR3 is made up of 15 amino acids. CDR3 sequence reads: CASSLRQGSITEAFF. CDR3 nucleotide sequence: TGTGCCAGCAGCCTACGACAGGGATCCATCACTGAAGCTTTCTTT.

This clonotype was counted only a few times. The chain uses TRBV20-1 and TRBJ1-1; D may be TRBD1 (5 bases). V lost 3 bases and J 4 bases, leaving 6 bases between the germline ends. The CDR3 runs 11 residues. The germline V gene has CDR1 DFQATT and CDR2 SNEGSKA (reference sequence). The CDR3 is CSASQGTEAFF. Written as DNA, the CDR3 is TGCAGTGCTAGTCAGGGCACTGAAGCTTTCTTT.

This clonotype was seen only a few times. The rearrangement joins TRBV15 to TRBJ1-6; TRBD1 agrees at 10 bases. Trimming at V came to 5 bases and at J to 10 bases, leaving 8 bases not matched to a gene. The CDR3 runs 15 residues. CDR1 and CDR2 (germline): LNHNV, YYDKDF (reference sequence). For the CDR3, the DNA is TGTGCCACCAGCGCCCGCGGGACAGGGGCCTCACCCCTCCACTTT. The encoded protein is CATSARGTGASPLHF.

Many counts were recorded for this clonotype. The chain carries TRBV2 and TRBJ2-1, with 8 bases lining up with TRBD1. Germline loops: CDR1 SNHLY, CDR2 FYNNEI. The CDR3 sequence is 14 residues long. V was pared by 3 bases and J by 9 bases, with 7 bases of the junction left unmatched. CDR3: CASSDETGVGEQFF. The CDR3 nucleotides read TGTGCCAGCAGTGATGAGACAGGGGTAGGTGAGCAGTTCTTC.

This clonotype was seen ten or more times. V and J are TRBV27 and TRBJ2-3; the D is unclear. The CDR3 sequence is 13 residues long. Trimming removed 3 bases from V and 3 bases from J, with 7 bases in between. Germline-derived CDR1 and CDR2 are MNHEY and SMNVEV (reference sequence). The CDR3 reads CASSFSGTDTQYF. CDR3 bases: TGTGCCAGCAGTTTTTCGGGTACAGATACGCAGTATTTT.